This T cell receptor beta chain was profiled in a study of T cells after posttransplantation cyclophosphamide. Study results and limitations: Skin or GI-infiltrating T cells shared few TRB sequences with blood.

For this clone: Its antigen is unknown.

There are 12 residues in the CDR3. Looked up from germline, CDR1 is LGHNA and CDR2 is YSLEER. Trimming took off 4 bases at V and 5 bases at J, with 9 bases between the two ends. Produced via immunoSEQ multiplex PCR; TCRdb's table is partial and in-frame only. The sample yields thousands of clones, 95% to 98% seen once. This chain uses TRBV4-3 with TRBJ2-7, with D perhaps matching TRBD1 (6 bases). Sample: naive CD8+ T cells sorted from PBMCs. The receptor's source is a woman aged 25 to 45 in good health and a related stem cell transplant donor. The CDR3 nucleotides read TGCGCCAGCAGCCCCACAGGGAACGAGCAGTACTTC. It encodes CASSPTGNEQYF.